Presented here are 18 T cell receptor beta chains from one specimen sequenced in a study of cytomegalovirus exposure and HLA in healthy donors (dated by TCRdb to 2017 to 2019). The library was produced with the immunoSEQ multiplex PCR assay. For the multiplex PCR, a mixture combining 60 forward primers for TCR Vbeta segments and 13 reverse primers for TCR Jbeta segments was used. TCRdb took over this immuneACCESS table, retaining in-frame rearrangements with V and J assigned. Such tables are incomplete; in checked studies, under half of the missing clones stem from an unresolved V gene, and the remainder is unexplained. The sample table holds about 130,000 clones, of which under 85% were seen once. Clones ranked in the top ten supply over 1.5% of the sample. The sequencing sample was made of PBMCs. The receptors originated from a boy between 5 and 17 years old in good health and CMV-seronegative.

In this sample, this clone turned up a few times. The chain links TRBV4-3 to TRBJ1-1; D remains ambiguous. Germline CDR1 LGHNA, CDR2 YSLEER. V gave up 2 bases and J gave up 1 base, with 8 bases separating them. The CDR3 has 14 amino acids. DNA for the CDR3: TGCGCCAGCAGCCAATTTTTCGGGAACACTGAAGCTTTCTTT. This translates into CASSQFFGNTEAFF.

CDR3 amino acids: CASSPGTGKETQYF. The DNA for the CDR3 is TGCGCCAGCAGCCCGGGGACTGGCAAAGAGACCCAGTACTTC. This chain joins TRBV5-1 and TRBJ2-5, with D maybe TRBD2 (6 bases). V was pared by 4 bases and J by 3 bases, with 13 bases between. Looked up from germline, CDR1 is SGHRS and CDR2 is YFSETQ. This CDR3 spans 14 amino acids.

The DNA for the CDR3 is TGTGCCAGCAGTGAAACAACAGGGAAGGATAATTCACCCCTCCACTTT. It encodes CASSETTGKDNSPLHF. This chain joins TRBV6-1 and TRBJ1-6, with a weak D call TRBD1 (6 bases). Trimming removed 2 bases at V and 5 bases at J, with 13 bases between. This CDR3 has 16 residues. Germline CDR1 and CDR2: MNHNS and SASEGT.

V gene TRBV29-1 combines with J gene TRBJ2-3; D uncertain. Germline assignment: CDR1 SQVTM and CDR2 ANQGSEA. The length of the CDR3 is 14 residues. Trimming removed 1 base at V and 2 bases at J, with 10 bases between. This CDR3 is CSVEGQVATDTQYF. The DNA of the CDR3 is TGCAGCGTTGAAGGGCAGGTGGCCACAGATACGCAGTATTTT.

V gene TRBV7-2 combines with J gene TRBJ1-5, with D possibly TRBD1 on 6 matching bases. The CDR3 runs to 15 residues. V gave up 2 bases and J gave up 7 bases, with 15 bases separating them. Germline V gene lookup returns CDR1 SGHTA and CDR2 FQGNSA. CDR3 coding DNA: TGTGCCAGCAGCTTAAGGTGGGGGCTGGAACAGCCCCAGCATTTT. This translates into CASSLRWGLEQPQHF. Complete variable domain (other parts from reference TRBV7-2 and TRBJ1-5): GAGVSQSPSNKVTEKGKDVELRCDPISGHTALYWYRQSLGQGLEFLIYFQGNSAPDKSGLPSDRFSAERTGGSVSTLTIQRTQQEDSAVYLCASSLRWGLEQPQHFGDGTRLSIL.

This rearrangement joins TRBV6-1 to TRBJ1-2, with 8 nucleotides matching TRBD1. Germline V gene sequence: CDR1 MNHNS, CDR2 SASEGT. V lost 7 bases and J lost 11; bases outside the gene matches: 12. There are 13 residues in the CDR3. CDR3 nucleotides: TGTGCCAGCACAGGGGGACAGGAGATCCGGTACACCTTC. Translation gives CASTGGQEIRYTF.

This chain links TRBV14 with TRBJ1-2; 9 positions match TRBD1. V dropped 4 bases and J dropped 6; count of bases not matched to a gene: 3. Germline loops: CDR1 SGHDN, CDR2 FVKESK. The CDR3 spans 13 residues. CDR3 DNA: TGTGCCAGCAGCCCGGGACAGGGCCATGGCTACACCTTC. Translating it yields CASSPGQGHGYTF.

This rearrangement joins TRBV5-4 to TRBJ2-7; possibly TRBD1 for D (5 bases). The CDR3 totals 14 residues. The V end was cut by 1 base, the J end by 1 base, with 9 bases between. CDR1 is SGHNT, CDR2 YYREEE, per germline (reference sequence). The CDR3 is CASSLRGGSYEQYF. The CDR3 nucleotides read TGTGCCAGCAGCTTGAGGGGCGGATCCTACGAGCAGTACTTC.

This chain links TRBV5-1 with TRBJ2-1; 12 bases match TRBD2. The CDR3 is 16 amino acids. Germline V CDR1 and CDR2: SGHRS, YFSETQ. J lost 10 bases, V lost 1 base, and 9 bases had no gene match. CDR3 sequence (DNA): TGCGCCAGCAGCTTGATCGGGCTTACTAGCGGGGGGGAGCAGTTCTTC. Translation gives CASSLIGLTSGGEQFF.

DNA of the CDR3: TGTGCCAGCAGCTTAGTTCTAGCGGGGGACACCTACGAGCAGTACTTC. This encodes CASSLVLAGDTYEQYF. The J gene is TRBJ2-7, the V gene TRBV7-9, with 10 bases fitting TRBD2. The CDR3 runs 16 residues. With 1 base clipped from V and 2 bases from J, the junction kept 5 bases outside the gene matches. CDR1 and CDR2 (germline): SEHNR, FQNEAQ (reference sequence).

This clone was counted a single time. The rearrangement uses TRBV5-6 and TRBJ2-1; 8 nucleotides line up with TRBD2. There are 15 residues in the CDR3. With 4 bases clipped from V and 2 bases from J, the junction kept 5 bases outside the gene matches. Germline CDR1 and CDR2: SGHDT and YYEEEE. In DNA, the CDR3 is TGTGCCAGCAGCGGACTAGCACTGGCCTACAATGAGCAGTTCTTC. It codes for CASSGLALAYNEQFF.

This clone showed up just once. CDR3 in DNA: TGTGCCAGCCACTCCGGGACTAATGTTCTCGGAGAACCCGACAATGAGCAGTTCTTC. Translation: CASHSGTNVLGEPDNEQFF. The chain carries TRBV27 and TRBJ2-1; TRBD2 agrees at 7 bases. The CDR3 length is 19 residues. The junction had 24 bases not matched to a gene; V was cut back by 8 bases and J by 5 bases. Germline-derived CDR1 and CDR2 are MNHEY and SMNVEV (reference sequence).

The CDR3 protein is CASSLTTGKADTQYF. The CDR3 DNA reads TGCGCCAGCAGCCTCACGACAGGTAAAGCAGATACGCAGTATTTT. V gene TRBV4-3 combines with J gene TRBJ2-3; tentatively, D is TRBD1 (6 bases). Germline CDR1 and CDR2: LGHNA and YSLEER. This CDR3 is 15 amino acids long. V was shortened by 4 bases and J by 4 bases, with 15 bases between the two germline ends.

This clone was picked up one time. The chain recombines TRBV6-4 with TRBJ1-6; possible D gene TRBD1, 5 bases. The CDR3 is made up of 15 amino acids. CDR1 and CDR2 (germline): MRHNA, SNTAGT. Trimming took 5 bases from V and 4 from J, leaving 12 bases between them. CDR3 in amino acids: CASSREGLYNSPLHF. The CDR3 DNA reads TGTGCCAGCAGTCGGGAGGGACTTTATAATTCACCCCTCCACTTT.

The rearrangement uses TRBV7-9 and TRBJ1-2; 12 positions match TRBD1. V dropped 5 bases and J dropped 6; count of bases not matched to a gene: 10. This CDR3 has 16 amino acids. CDR1 SEHNR and CDR2 FQNEAQ come from the germline V gene (reference sequence). CDR3 loop: CASSPGTGGWEDGYTF. DNA of the CDR3: TGTGCCAGCAGCCCCGGGACAGGGGGCTGGGAGGATGGCTACACCTTC.

Worth noting for this clone: Other DNA sequences in this specimen translate into the identical CDR3. This chain joins TRBV9 and TRBJ2-7; weak D call: TRBD2 (5 bases). The CDR3 contains 14 residues. Germline-derived CDR1 and CDR2 are SGDLS and YYNGEE. The V gene lost 0 bases and the J gene lost 0 bases, with 7 bases spanning the gap. The CDR3 DNA sequence: TGTGCCAGCAGCGTAGGAGGGTCCTCCTACGAGCAGTACTTC. Its protein product is CASSVGGSSYEQYF. Variable domain in full (rest from reference TRBV9 and TRBJ2-7): DSGVTQTPKHLITATGQRVTLRCSPRSGDLSVYWYQQSLDQGLQFLIQYYNGEERAKGNILERFSAQQFPDLHSELNLSSLELGDSALYFCASSVGGSSYEQYFGPGTRLTVT.

The CDR3 DNA sequence: TGCAGTGCTAGAGGAGGGGATACGCAGTATTTT. This gives the protein CSARGGDTQYF. V gene TRBV20-1 combines with J gene TRBJ2-3, with a tentative D call TRBD2 (5 bases). This CDR3 region has 11 residues. Per germline, CDR1 DFQATT and CDR2 SNEGSKA (reference sequence). Trimming took off 1 base at V and 6 bases at J, with 5 bases between the two ends.

This chain joins TRBV19 and TRBJ1-5; 10 bases line up with TRBD1. Germline CDR1 LNHDA, CDR2 SQIVND (reference sequence). The V and J ends lost 8 bases and 7 bases, in that order; junction bases with no gene match: 5. The CDR3 length is 13 residues. DNA of the CDR3: TGTGCCAGTGAGGGACAGGGGTGGCAGCCCCAGCATTTT. Translated: CASEGQGWQPQHF.